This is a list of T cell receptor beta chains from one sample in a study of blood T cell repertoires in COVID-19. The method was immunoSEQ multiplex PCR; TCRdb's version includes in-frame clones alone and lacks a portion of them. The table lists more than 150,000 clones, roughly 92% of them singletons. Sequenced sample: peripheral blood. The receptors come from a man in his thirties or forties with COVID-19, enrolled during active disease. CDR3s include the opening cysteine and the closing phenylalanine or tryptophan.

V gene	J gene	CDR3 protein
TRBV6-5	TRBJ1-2	CASRGDRGLGGYTF
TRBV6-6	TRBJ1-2	CASSYSNTGTDNGYTF
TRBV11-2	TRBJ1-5	CASSLDMSFNQPQHF
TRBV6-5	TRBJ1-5	CASGPRGPQHF
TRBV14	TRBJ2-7	CASSLPAREQYF
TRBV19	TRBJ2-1	CASNSAGPSGEQFF
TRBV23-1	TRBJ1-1	CASSQAKRNTEAFF
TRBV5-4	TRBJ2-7	CASSRDRGSSYEQYF
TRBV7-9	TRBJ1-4	CASSLAGGGEKLFF
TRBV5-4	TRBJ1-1	CASSSDRTEAFF
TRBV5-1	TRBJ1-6	CASRVTQGTYNSPLHF
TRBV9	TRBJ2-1	CASSPGGVSVLTYNEQFF
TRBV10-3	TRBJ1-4	CAISEWGPGEEKLFF
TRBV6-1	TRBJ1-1	CASSESENTEAFF
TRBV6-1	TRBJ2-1	CASSEIAGGQTSYNEQFF
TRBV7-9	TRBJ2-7	CASSVGLTSSYEQYF
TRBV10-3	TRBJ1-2	CATSITSGQRNYGYTF
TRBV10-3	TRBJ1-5	CAISESSGQRRQPQHF
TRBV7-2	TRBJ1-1	CASSLYLGVGSDTEAFF
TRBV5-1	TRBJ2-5	CASSLVWELQETQYF
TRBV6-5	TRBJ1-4	CASSPKGQVNEKLFF
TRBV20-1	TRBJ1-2	CSATGDYGYTF
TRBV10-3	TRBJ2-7	CAISPFSGGAQDEQYF
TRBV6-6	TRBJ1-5	CASSRTRDRGERSNQPQHF
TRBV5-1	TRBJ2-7	CASSLGGGQYEQYF
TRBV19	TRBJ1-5	CASSYRGRDQPQHF
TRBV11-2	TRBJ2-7	CASSAFYQGYEQYF
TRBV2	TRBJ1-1	CASGPTGTTNTEAFF
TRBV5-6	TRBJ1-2	CASSLVSGFNYGYTF
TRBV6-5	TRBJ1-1	CASTLGQVHTEAFF
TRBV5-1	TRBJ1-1	CASSFQGAYEAFF
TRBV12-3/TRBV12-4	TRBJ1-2	CASSSADRKDTF
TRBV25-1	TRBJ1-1	CASSPTLHEPEEAFF
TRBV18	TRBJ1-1	CASSPVDRGNTEAFF
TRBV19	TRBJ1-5	CASSIGRGTGGPAGNQPQHF
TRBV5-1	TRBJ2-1	CASSFGASGVNINEQFF
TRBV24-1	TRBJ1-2	CATHSDRDGYTF
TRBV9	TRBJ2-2	CASSKLAGVLNTGELFF
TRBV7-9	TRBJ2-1	CASRGGGGKQFF
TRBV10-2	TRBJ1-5	CASSEGPRQLNYSNQPQHF
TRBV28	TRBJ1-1	CASSELGDTEAFF
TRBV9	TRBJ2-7	CASRGTSGEQYF
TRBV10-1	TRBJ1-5	CASSDSGEDQPQHF
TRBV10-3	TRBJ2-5	CAISKQSGTGETQYF
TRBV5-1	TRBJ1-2	CASSYDGGANYGYTF
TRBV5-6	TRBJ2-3	CASSKRTGEDTQYF
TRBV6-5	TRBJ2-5	CASSLDRGQETQYF
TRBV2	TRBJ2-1	CASSEDAGDNEQFF
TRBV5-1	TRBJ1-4	CASSLAQGQEKLFF
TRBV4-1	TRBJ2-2	CASSQGQRGTGELFF
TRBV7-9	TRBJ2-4	CASSFVGTSSDIQYF
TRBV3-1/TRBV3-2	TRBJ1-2	CASSQRILGTGGDGYTF
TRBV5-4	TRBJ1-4	CASRDDRGQEKLFF
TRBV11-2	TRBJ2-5	CASSLGRVETQYF
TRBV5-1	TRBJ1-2	CASSLTDGGYGYTF
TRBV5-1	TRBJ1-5	CASSLHGTGGGQPQHF
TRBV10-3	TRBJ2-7	CAITGSGGAGEQYF
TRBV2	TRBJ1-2	CASSDQGSYGYTF
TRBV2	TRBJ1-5	CASSRRPGGQPQHF